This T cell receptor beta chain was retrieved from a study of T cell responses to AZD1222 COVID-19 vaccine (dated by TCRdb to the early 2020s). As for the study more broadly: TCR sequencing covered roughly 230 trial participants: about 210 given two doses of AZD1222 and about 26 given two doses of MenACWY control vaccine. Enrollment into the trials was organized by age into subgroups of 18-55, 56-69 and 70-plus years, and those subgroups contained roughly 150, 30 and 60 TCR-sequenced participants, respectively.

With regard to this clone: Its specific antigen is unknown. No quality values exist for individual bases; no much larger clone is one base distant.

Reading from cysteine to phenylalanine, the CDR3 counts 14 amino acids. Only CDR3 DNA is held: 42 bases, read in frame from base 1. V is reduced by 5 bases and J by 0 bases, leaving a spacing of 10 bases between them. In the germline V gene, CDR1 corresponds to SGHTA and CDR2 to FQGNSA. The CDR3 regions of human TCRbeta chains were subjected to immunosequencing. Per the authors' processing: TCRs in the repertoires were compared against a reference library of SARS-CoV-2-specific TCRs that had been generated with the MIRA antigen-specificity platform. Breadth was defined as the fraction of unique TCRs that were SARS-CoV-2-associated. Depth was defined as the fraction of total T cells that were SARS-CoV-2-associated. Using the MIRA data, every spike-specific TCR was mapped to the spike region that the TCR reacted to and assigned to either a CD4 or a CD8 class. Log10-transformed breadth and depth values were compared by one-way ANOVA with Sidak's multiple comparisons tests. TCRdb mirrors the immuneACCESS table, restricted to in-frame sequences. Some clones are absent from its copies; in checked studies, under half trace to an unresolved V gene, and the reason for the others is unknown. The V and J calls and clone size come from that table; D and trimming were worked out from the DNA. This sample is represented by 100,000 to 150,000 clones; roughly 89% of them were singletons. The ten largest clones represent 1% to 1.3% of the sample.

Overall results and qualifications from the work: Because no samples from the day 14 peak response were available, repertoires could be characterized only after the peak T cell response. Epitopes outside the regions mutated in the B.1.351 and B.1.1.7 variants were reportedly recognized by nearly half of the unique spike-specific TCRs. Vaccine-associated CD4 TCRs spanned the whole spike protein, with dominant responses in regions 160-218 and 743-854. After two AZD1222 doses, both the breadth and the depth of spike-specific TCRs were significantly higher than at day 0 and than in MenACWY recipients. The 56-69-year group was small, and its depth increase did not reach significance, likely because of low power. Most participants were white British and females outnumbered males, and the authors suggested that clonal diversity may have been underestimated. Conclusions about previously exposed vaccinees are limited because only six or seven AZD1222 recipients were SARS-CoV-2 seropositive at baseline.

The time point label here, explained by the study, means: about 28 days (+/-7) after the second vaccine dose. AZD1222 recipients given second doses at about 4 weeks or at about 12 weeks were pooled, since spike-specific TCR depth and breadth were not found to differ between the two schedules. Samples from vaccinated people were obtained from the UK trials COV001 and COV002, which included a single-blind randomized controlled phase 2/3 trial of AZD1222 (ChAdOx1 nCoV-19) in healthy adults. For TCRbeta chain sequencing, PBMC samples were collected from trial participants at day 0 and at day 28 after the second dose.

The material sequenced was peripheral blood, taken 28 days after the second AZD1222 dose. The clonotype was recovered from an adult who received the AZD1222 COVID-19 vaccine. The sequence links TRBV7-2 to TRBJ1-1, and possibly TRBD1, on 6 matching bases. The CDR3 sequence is CASSLRGMNTEAFF. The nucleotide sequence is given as TGTGCCAGCAGCCTCAGGGGAATGAACACTGAAGCTTTCTTT.